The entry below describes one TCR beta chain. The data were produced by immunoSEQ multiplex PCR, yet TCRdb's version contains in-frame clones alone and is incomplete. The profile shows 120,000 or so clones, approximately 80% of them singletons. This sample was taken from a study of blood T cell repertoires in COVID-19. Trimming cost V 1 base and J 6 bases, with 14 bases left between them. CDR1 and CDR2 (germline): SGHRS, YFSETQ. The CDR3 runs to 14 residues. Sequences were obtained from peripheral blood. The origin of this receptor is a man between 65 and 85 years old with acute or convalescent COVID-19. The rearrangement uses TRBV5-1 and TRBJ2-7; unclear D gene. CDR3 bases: TGCGCCAGCAGCTTGTGGTTCGAAACCGGCGAGCAGTACTTC. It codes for CASSLWFETGEQYF.